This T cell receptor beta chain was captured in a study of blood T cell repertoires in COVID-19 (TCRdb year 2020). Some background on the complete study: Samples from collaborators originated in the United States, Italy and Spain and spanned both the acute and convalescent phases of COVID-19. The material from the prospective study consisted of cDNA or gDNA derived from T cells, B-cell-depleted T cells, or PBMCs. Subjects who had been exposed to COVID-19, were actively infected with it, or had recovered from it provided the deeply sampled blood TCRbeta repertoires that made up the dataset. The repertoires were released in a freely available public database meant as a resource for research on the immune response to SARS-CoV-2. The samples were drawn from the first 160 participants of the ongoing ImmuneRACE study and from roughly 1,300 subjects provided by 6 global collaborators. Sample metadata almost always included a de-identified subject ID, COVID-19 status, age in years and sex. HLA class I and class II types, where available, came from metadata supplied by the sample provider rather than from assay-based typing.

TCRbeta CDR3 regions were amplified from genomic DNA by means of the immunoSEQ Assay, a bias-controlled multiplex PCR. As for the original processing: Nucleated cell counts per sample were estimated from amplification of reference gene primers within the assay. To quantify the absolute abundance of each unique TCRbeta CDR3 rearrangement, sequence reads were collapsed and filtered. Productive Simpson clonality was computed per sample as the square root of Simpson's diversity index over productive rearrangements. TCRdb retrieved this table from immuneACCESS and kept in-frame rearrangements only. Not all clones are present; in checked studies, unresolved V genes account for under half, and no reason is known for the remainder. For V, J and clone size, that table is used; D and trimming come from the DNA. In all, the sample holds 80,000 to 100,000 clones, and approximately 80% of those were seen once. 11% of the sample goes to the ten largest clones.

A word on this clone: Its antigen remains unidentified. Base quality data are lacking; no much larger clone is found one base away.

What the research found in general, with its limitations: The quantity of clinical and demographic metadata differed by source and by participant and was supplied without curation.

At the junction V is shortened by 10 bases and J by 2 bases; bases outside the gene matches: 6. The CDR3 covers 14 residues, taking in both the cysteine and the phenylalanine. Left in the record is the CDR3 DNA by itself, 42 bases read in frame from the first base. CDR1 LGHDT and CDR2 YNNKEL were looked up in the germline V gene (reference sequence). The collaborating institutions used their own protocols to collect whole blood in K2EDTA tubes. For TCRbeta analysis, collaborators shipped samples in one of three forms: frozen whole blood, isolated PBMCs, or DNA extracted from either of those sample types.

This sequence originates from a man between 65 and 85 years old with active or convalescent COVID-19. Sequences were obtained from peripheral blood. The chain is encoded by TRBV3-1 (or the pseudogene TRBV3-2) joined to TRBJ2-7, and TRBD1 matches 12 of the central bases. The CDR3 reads CATSGTGGTYEQYF. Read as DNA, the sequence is TGTGCCACTTCCGGGACAGGGGGCACCTACGAGCAGTACTTC.